The 22 T cell receptor beta chains below were found in one sample sequenced in a study of Ad26.COV2.S vaccination and SARS-CoV-2 variants. Described treatment: 15 to 20 received Ad26.COV2.S at low or high dose, single or two shots; about 5 received placebo; per-sample allocation not given. Sampling took place 63 days after the first vaccine or placebo injection. The assay was immunoSEQ multiplex PCR, and TCRdb's table has in-frame clones only and misses some. In the table there are hundreds of thousands of clones, about 90% of which are singletons. Source: peripheral blood, taken in a trial of Ad26.COV2.S vaccine versus placebo. Receptors originate from a person between 18 and 65 years old who received the Ad26.COV2.S COVID-19 vaccine or a placebo.

The V and J genes are TRBV21-1 and TRBJ1-3. TRBV21-1 is a documented pseudogene. The CDR3 contains 11 residues. The CDR3 here is CASSTRNTIYF. Here the CDR3 DNA reads TGTGCCAGCAGCACTCGGAACACCATATATTTT.

This clone was counted once. The chain couples TRBV15 to TRBJ1-5; D unclear. Trimming cost V 0 bases and J 7 bases, with 4 bases left between them. This CDR3 is built from 12 residues. Germline CDR1 is LNHNV and CDR2 is YYDKDF (reference sequence). CDR3 bases: TGTGCCACCAGCAGAGATCAACAGCCCCAGCATTTT. Encoded protein: CATSRDQQPQHF.

This clone was counted between two and nine times. The genes are TRBV7-3 and TRBJ2-3; the D gene is possibly TRBD2 (5 bases). CDR1 is SGHTA and CDR2 is FQGTGA in the germline V gene. The length of the CDR3 is 13 residues. Trimming took off 5 bases at V and 6 bases at J, with 12 bases between the two ends. The CDR3 protein is CASSTQRGDTQYF. In DNA, the CDR3 is TGTGCCAGCAGCACACAGAGAGGGGATACGCAGTATTTT.

The chain carries TRBV18 and TRBJ1-2, with a weak D call TRBD1 (6 bases). The CDR3 sequence is 15 residues long. Per germline, CDR1 KGHSH and CDR2 LQKENI. Trimming removed 1 base at V and 2 bases at J, with 11 bases between. CDR3 loop: CASSPLQGRNYGYTF. CDR3 in DNA: TGTGCCAGCTCACCACTGCAGGGGCGGAACTATGGCTACACCTTC.

This chain uses TRBV30 with TRBJ2-6; the D gene is possibly TRBD2 (5 bases). Germline V CDR1 and CDR2: GTSNPN, SVGIG (reference sequence). This CDR3 contains 15 residues. The V end was cut by 1 base, the J end by 2 bases, with 9 bases between. CDR3 region: CAWSGRRTGANVLTF. The CDR3 bases are TGTGCCTGGAGTGGGAGGAGAACTGGGGCCAACGTCCTGACTTTC. Variable domain in full (rest from reference TRBV30 and TRBJ2-6): SQTIHQWPATLVQPVGSPLSLECTVEGTSNPNLYWYRQAAGRGLQLLFYSVGIGQISSEVPQNLSASRPQDRQFILSSKKLLLSDSGFYLCAWSGRRTGANVLTFGAGSRLTVL.

The chain recombines TRBV11-2 with TRBJ2-2; D gene unclear. The CDR3 totals 14 residues. Germline assignment: CDR1 SGHAT and CDR2 FQNNGV. Trimming pared 0 bases from V and 3 bases from J, leaving 5 bases between. The CDR3 sequence is CASSLDGDTGELFF. As DNA, the CDR3 is TGTGCCAGCAGCTTAGATGGGGACACCGGGGAGCTGTTTTTT. Drawing the rest from reference TRBV11-2 and TRBJ2-2, the complete variable domain is EAGVAQSPRYKIIEKRQSVAFWCNPISGHATLYWYQQILGQGPKLLIQFQNNGVVDDSQLPKDRFSAERLKGVDSTLKIQPAKLEDSAVYLCASSLDGDTGELFFGEGSRLTVL.

A single count supports this clone. The chain joins TRBV11-2 to TRBJ2-7; D might be TRBD2 (5 bases). The germline V gene has CDR1 SGHAT and CDR2 FQNNGV. The CDR3 has 14 amino acids. Trimming cost V 1 base and J 3 bases, with 10 bases left between them. CDR3: CASSLGGRGYEQYF. The CDR3, as DNA: TGTGCCAGCAGCTTAGGAGGACGGGGCTACGAGCAGTACTTC.

This rearrangement joins TRBV2 to TRBJ2-2; a weak D match, TRBD1 (5 bases). The germline V gene has CDR1 SNHLY and CDR2 FYNNEI. This CDR3 region has 14 residues. With 6 bases removed from V and 4 bases from J, the gap between germline ends came to 12 bases. The CDR3 sequence: CASSKGLSTGELFF. The CDR3 bases are TGTGCCAGCAGCAAGGGGCTAAGCACCGGGGAGCTGTTTTTT.

The chain employs TRBV7-2 and TRBJ1-6; D is uncertain. The CDR3 has 16 residues. V shed 2 bases and J shed 6 bases, with 14 bases lying between them. The V gene's germline CDR1 is SGHTA and CDR2 FQGNSA. In DNA, the CDR3 is TGTGCCAGCAGCTTATTTCTGGGTTCGGCTAATTCACCCCTCCACTTT. Its protein product is CASSLFLGSANSPLHF.

The CDR3 sequence: CASRSGQGAADTQYF. The CDR3 coding sequence is TGTGCCAGCAGGTCTGGACAGGGGGCCGCAGATACGCAGTATTTT. The V call is TRBV6-5, the J call TRBJ2-3; 11 nucleotides line up with TRBD1. Germline V gene lookup returns CDR1 MNHEY and CDR2 SVGAGI. This CDR3 has 15 amino acids. After removal of 6 bases from V and 4 bases from J, the junction contained 6 bases not matched to a gene.

The chain recombines TRBV30 with TRBJ1-2; 9 nucleotides align to TRBD1. Germline CDR1 reads GTSNPN; CDR2 reads SVGIG (reference sequence). This CDR3 comprises 14 residues. V lost 1 base to trimming and J lost 1 base; unmatched junction nucleotides: 1. The CDR3 coding sequence is TGTGCCTGGAGTGGGGACAGGGATAACTATGGCTACACCTTC. This sequence encodes CAWSGDRDNYGYTF.

The rearrangement uses TRBV5-1 and TRBJ2-1; 13 bases map to TRBD2. This CDR3 is built from 19 residues. J lost 6 bases, V lost 0 bases, and 12 bases had no gene match. CDR1 and CDR2 from the germline V gene are SGHRS and YFSETQ. The CDR3 spells CASSLDRGRLAGGGNEQFF. In DNA, the CDR3 is TGCGCCAGCAGCTTGGACAGGGGGAGACTAGCGGGAGGAGGCAATGAGCAGTTCTTC.

J is TRBJ1-2 and V is TRBV5-1; 9 bases align to TRBD1. Losses at the gene ends were 4 bases for V and 5 bases for J; bases not matched to a gene: 15. The CDR3 sequence is 17 residues long. CDR1 and CDR2 (germline): SGHRS, YFSETQ. The CDR3 spells CASSPIPAGQGVYGYTF. CDR3 DNA sequence: TGCGCCAGCAGCCCAATCCCCGCGGGACAGGGTGTGTATGGCTACACCTTC.

V is TRBV7-2 and J is TRBJ1-1; possibly TRBD1 for D (5 bases). V was shortened by 4 bases and J by 4 bases, with 13 bases between the two germline ends. Germline-derived CDR1 and CDR2 are SGHTA and FQGNSA. The CDR3 has 14 amino acids. The CDR3 protein is CASSSTQGLTEAFF. CDR3 sequence (DNA): TGTGCCAGCAGCTCAACCCAGGGTCTCACTGAAGCTTTCTTT.

The J gene is TRBJ2-7, the V gene TRBV5-5; D is unclear. CDR1 SGHKS and CDR2 YYEKEE come from the germline V gene (reference sequence). The CDR3 sequence is 12 residues long. The germline V and J ends were trimmed by 0 bases and 7 bases, with 8 bases remaining between them. The CDR3 DNA follows: TGTGCCAGCAGCTTGGTGGCCGGGGAGCAGTACTTC. It codes for CASSLVAGEQYF. Full variable domain (rest looked up from reference TRBV5-5 and TRBJ2-7): DAGVTQSPTHLIKTRGQQVTLRCSPISGHKSVSWYQQVLGQGPQFIFQYYEKEERGRGNFPDRFSARQFPNYSSELNVNALLLGDSALYLCASSLVAGEQYFGPGTRLTVT.

This sequence joins TRBV11-2 and TRBJ1-2, with 7 nucleotides matching TRBD1. V was clipped by 0 bases and J by 0 bases; unmatched bases: 4. The CDR3 has 16 amino acids. Germline CDR1 and CDR2: SGHAT and FQNNGV. The CDR3 spells CASSLEGTAPNYGYTF. The CDR3 DNA is TGTGCCAGCAGCTTAGAAGGGACAGCTCCTAACTATGGCTACACCTTC.

The J gene is TRBJ2-3, the V gene TRBV12-3 or TRBV12-4; the D is unclear. V shed 1 base and J shed 7 bases, with 9 bases lying between them. CDR3 length equals 13 residues. The CDR3 sequence is CASSLGADYTQYF. The CDR3 coding sequence is TGTGCCAGCAGTTTAGGAGCCGACTATACGCAGTATTTT.

V gene TRBV7-9 combines with J gene TRBJ1-3; tentative D call: TRBD1 (6 bases). V was clipped by 0 bases and J by 0 bases, with 12 bases between them. Germline V gene lookup returns CDR1 SEHNR and CDR2 FQNEAQ (reference sequence). The CDR3 length is 17 residues. CDR3 bases: TGTGCCAGCAGCTTAGCGGGACACGGAGACTCTGGAAACACCATATATTTT. Protein product: CASSLAGHGDSGNTIYF.

V and J are TRBV9 and TRBJ1-2; D is unresolved. Looked up from germline, CDR1 is SGDLS and CDR2 is YYNGEE. Trimming stripped 1 base from V and 3 bases from J, with 7 bases between. This CDR3 spans 13 amino acids. The CDR3: CASSVRTDYGYTF. For the CDR3, the DNA is TGTGCCAGCAGCGTACGGACGGACTATGGCTACACCTTC. Full variable domain (remainder filled in from reference TRBV9 and TRBJ1-2): DSGVTQTPKHLITATGQRVTLRCSPRSGDLSVYWYQQSLDQGLQFLIQYYNGEERAKGNILERFSAQQFPDLHSELNLSSLELGDSALYFCASSVRTDYGYTFGSGTRLTVV.

This chain links TRBV29-1 with TRBJ1-6, with 7 bases fitting TRBD1. V gave up 4 bases and J gave up 7 bases; unmatched junction bases: 7. Germline V gives CDR1 SQVTM, CDR2 ANQGSEA. This CDR3 region has 14 residues. Here the CDR3 DNA reads TGCAGCGTTGCAGTGGACAGGTTCAATTCACCCCTCCACTTT. This gives the protein CSVAVDRFNSPLHF.

This chain connects TRBV5-1 to TRBJ1-1; D ambiguous. The CDR3 has 13 residues. Deletions cut 5 bases from V and 0 bases from J, with 8 bases between. CDR1 and CDR2 (germline): SGHRS, YFSETQ. The CDR3 loop is CASRRGLNTEAFF. DNA of the CDR3: TGCGCCAGCAGGCGAGGCCTGAACACTGAAGCTTTCTTT.

CDR3 DNA sequence: TGCGCCAGCAGCTTGGGTACAGACAGATCACCCCTCCACTTT. This gives the protein CASSLGTDRSPLHF. J is TRBJ1-6 and V is TRBV5-1, with a weak D call TRBD1 (5 bases). Germline V gives CDR1 SGHRS, CDR2 YFSETQ. V was pared by 0 bases and J by 10 bases, with 11 bases between. The CDR3 covers 14 residues.